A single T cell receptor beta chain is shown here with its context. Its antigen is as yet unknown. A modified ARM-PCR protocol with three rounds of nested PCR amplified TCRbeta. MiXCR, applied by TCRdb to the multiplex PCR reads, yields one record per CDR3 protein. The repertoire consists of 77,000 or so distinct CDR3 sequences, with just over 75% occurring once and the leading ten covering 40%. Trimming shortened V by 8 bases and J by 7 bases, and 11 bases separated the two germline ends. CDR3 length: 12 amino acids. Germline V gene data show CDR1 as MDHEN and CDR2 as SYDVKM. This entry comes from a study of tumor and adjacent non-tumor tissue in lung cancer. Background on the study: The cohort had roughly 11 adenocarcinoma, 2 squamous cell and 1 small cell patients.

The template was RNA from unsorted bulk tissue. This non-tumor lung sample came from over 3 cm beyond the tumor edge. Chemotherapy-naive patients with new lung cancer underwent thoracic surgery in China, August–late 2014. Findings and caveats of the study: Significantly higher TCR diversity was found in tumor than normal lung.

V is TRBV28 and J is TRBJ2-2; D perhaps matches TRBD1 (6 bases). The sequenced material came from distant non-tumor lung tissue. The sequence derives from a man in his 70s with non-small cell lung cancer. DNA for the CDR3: TGTGCCAGCCGGACAGACATCGGGGAGCTGTTTTTT. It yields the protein CASRTDIGELFF.